This T cell receptor (beta chain) was documented in a study of metastatic and nonmetastatic thyroid tumors (dated by TCRdb to the early 2020s). The study in broad terms: For patients with malignant and with benign thyroid disease, the researchers compared repertoires between peripheral blood samples and tumor or nodule tissue samples.

No treatment had been received by any patient before thyroid surgery. Patient clinical samples collected from about 2011 to 2019 were retrospectively analysed using T-cell receptor beta sequencing. Library preparation was by PCR. For sequencing, an Illumina HiSeq 4000 was employed. High-throughput sequencing was used to profile the TCR beta-chain CDR3 region of each patient. Per the source publication's procedure: The researchers built a classifier to tell apart papillary thyroid cancer patients with distant metastasis, based on CDR3 differences among clinicopathological groups. The Shannon index was used to assess repertoire diversity, and the Morisita-Horn index was used to assess tumor-blood repertoire similarity. TCRdb reanalyzed the raw reads on its own, using fastp at Q25 for trimming and MiXCR for clone calling, and kept in-frame beta chains. The V and J calls reflect TCRdb's pipeline rather than the authors' work. This sample lists 15,000 to 20,000 clones; roughly a quarter were detected once. Approximately 7.6% of the sample is held by the ten biggest clonotypes.

The germline V and J ends show losses of 4 bases and 4 bases respectively, and no gene match explains 6 bases of the junction. Via the germline V gene, CDR1 is SGHTA and CDR2 FQGTGA. Reading from cysteine to phenylalanine, the CDR3 counts 15 amino acids. The kept DNA is CDR3 alone, 45 bases in frame from the first base. With respect to this clone: Its recognized antigen is unknown. The sample holds no much larger clone one base away, and base qualities are not on file.

Summary of the overall study and its limitations: In both blood and tumor samples, TCR beta diversity was reported to be significantly higher in malignant tumors than in benign nodules.

Sequencing input: adjacent normal tissue. The chain is made from TRBV7-3 and TRBJ2-3; 9 bases in the middle match TRBD2. The sequence derives from a female donor with papillary thyroid cancer or a benign thyroid nodule (not recorded which). Some clones in this sample may be carry-over from other donors' samples. The CDR3 in this case is CASSSAGGPADTQYF. The DNA sequence is as follows: TGTGCCAGCAGCTCCGCGGGAGGGCCCGCAGATACGCAGTATTTT. The full variable domain, with segments outside the CDR3 supplied by the reference TRBV7-3 and TRBJ2-3 proteins, appears as GAGVSQTPSNKVTEKGKYVELRCDPISGHTALYWYRQSLGQGPEFLIYFQGTGAADDSGLPNDRFFAVRPEGSVSTLKIQRTERGDSAVYLCASSSAGGPADTQYFGPGTRLTVL.